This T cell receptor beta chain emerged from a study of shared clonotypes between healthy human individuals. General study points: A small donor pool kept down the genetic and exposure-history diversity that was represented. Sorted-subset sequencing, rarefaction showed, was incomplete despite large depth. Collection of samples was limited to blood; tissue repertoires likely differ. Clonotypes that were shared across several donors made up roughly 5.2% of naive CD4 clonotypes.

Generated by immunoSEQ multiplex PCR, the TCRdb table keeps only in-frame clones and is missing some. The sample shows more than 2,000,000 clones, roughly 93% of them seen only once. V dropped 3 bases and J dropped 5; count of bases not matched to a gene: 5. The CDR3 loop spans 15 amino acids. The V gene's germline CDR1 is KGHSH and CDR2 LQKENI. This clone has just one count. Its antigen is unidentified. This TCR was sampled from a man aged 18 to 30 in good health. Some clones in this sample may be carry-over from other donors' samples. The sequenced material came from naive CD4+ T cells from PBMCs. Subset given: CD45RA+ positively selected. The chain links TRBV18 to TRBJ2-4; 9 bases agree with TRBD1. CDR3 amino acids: CASSPTRQGENIQYF. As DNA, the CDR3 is TGTGCCAGCTCACCCACGCGACAGGGGGAAAACATTCAGTACTTC.